This T cell receptor (beta chain) was profiled in a study of blood T cell repertoires in COVID-19. Sequenced by immunoSEQ multiplex PCR; TCRdb stores in-frame clones only, minus some. The sample lists some 100,000 clones, roughly 80% occurring once. J lost 2 bases, V lost 3 bases, and 8 bases had no gene match. CDR3 size: 17 residues. Germline lookup yields CDR1 SGDLS and CDR2 YYNGEE. Sequenced material: peripheral blood. This TCR was sampled from a man aged 70-80 years with active or convalescent COVID-19. This sequence joins TRBV9 and TRBJ1-1, with 12 bases aligning to TRBD1. The CDR3 sequence is CASSAGTGGHFNTEAFF. The CDR3 DNA is TGTGCCAGCAGCGCGGGGACAGGGGGCCACTTTAACACTGAAGCTTTCTTT.